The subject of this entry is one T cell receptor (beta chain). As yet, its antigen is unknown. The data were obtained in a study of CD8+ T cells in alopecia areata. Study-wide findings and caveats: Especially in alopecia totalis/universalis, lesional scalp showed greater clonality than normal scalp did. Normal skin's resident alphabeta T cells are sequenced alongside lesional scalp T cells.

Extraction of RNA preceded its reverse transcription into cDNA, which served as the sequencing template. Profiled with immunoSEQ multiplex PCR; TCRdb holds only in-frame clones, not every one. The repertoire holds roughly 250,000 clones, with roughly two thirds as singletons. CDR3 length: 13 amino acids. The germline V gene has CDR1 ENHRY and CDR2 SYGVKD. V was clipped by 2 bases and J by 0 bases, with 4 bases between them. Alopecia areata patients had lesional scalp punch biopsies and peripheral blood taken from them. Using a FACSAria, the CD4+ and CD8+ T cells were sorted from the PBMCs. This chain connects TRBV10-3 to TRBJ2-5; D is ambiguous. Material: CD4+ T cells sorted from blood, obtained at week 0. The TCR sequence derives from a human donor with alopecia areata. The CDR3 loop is CAISERNQETQYF. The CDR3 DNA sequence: TGTGCCATCAGTGAGAGAAACCAAGAGACCCAGTACTTC.